The clone carrying this T cell receptor (beta chain) turned up a few times. What it recognizes is unknown. These data are taken from a study of cytomegalovirus exposure and HLA in healthy donors. Study information: Within an early data release were roughly 90 million unique TCRs drawn from HLA-typed donors.

Overall study findings and caveats: Sequencing artifact likely explains a cluster of highly shared sequence variants. Immune exposure information comprised only CMV serostatus. Despite most TCR sequences being rare, some public TCRs occurred in many donors.

The PCR used 60 Vbeta and 13 Jbeta primers. Assay: immunoSEQ multiplex PCR; the TCRdb copy retains only in-frame clones and omits some. The sample holds about 120,000 clones, roughly 78% seen once. This CDR3 has 13 amino acids. V lost 3 bases to trimming and J lost 6 bases, with 12 bases between them. Germline CDR1 is MDHEN and CDR2 is SYDVKM. The V and J genes are TRBV28 and TRBJ2-7, with a possible D match to TRBD1 (6 bases). The sequence derives from a young man in good health and CMV-seropositive. What was sequenced was PBMCs. The CDR3 region is CASSLGQAGEQYF. The CDR3 DNA follows: TGTGCCAGCAGTTTGGGACAAGCCGGCGAGCAGTACTTC.